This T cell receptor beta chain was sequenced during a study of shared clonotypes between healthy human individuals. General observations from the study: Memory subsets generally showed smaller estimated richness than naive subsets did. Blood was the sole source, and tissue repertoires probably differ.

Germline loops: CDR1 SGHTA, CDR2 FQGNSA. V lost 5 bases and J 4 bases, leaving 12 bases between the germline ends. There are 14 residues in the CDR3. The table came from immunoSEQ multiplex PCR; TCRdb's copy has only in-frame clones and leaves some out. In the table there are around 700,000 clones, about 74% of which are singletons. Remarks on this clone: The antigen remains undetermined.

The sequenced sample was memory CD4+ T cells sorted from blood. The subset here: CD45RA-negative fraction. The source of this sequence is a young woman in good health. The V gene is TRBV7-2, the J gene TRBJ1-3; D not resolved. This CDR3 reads CASSPMTVGNTIYF. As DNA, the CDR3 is TGTGCCAGCAGCCCAATGACGGTGGGAAACACCATATATTTT.